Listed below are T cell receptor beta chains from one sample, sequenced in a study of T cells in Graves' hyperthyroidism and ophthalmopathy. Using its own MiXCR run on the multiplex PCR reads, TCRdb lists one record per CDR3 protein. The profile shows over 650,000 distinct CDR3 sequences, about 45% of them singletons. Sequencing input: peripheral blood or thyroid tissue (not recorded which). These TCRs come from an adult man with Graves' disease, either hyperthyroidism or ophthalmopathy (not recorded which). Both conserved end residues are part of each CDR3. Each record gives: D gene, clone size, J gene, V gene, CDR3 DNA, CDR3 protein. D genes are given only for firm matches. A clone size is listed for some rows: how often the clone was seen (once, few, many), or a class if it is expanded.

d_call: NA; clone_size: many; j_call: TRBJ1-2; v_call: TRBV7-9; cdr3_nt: TGTGCCAGCAGCCGGACGGACTATGGCTACACCTTC; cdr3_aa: CASSRTDYGYTF
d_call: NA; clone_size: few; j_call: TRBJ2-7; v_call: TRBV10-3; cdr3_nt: TGTGCCATCAGTGGGGGGGCGCGATACGAGCAGTACTTC; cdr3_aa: CAISGGARYEQYF
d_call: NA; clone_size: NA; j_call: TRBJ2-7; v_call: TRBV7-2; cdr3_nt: TGTGCCAGCAGCTTAGTCGTAGAAGCCTACGAGCAGTACTTC; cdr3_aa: CASSLVVEAYEQYF
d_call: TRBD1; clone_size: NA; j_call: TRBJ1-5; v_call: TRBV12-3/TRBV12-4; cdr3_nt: TGTGCCAGCAGTCCACCGGACAGGGAGGGTCAGCCCCAGCATTTT; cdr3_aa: CASSPPDREGQPQHF
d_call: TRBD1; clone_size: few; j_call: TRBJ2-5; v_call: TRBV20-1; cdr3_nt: TGCAGTGCCCCCGCGCGGACAGGGCAAGAGACCCAGTACTTC; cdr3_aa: CSAPARTGQETQYF
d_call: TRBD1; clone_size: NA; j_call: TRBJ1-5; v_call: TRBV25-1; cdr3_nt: TGTGCCAGCGCCGGGACAGGGGGCGGTCAGCCCCAGCATTTT; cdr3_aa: CASAGTGGGQPQHF
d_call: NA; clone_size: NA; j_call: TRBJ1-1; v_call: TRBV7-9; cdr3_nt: TGTGCCAGCAGCTTCGGACCTGTGGGGGAAGCTTTCTTT; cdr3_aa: CASSFGPVGEAFF
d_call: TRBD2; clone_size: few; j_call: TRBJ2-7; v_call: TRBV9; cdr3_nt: TGTGCCAGCAGCCCTCTGGGCGGGGGGACCGCAGGCTACGAGCAGTACTTC; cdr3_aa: CASSPLGGGTAGYEQYF
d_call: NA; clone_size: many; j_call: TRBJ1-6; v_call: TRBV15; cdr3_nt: TGTGCCACCAGAGCTCAGGGAGCGCTCTCACCCCTCCACTTT; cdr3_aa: CATRAQGALSPLHF
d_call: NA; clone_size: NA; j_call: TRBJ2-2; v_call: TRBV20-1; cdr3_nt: TGCAGTGCTATGCGGGATGGCACCGGGGAGCTGTTTTTT; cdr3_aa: CSAMRDGTGELFF
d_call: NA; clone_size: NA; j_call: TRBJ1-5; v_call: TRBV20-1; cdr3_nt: TGCAGTGCCAGGGGAGGGAGAGGTCAGCCCCAGCATTTT; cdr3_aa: CSARGGRGQPQHF
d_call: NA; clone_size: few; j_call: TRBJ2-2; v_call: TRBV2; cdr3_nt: TGTGCCAGCAGTCTTGTTGGACAGTCCGGGGAGCTGTTTTTT; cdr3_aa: CASSLVGQSGELFF
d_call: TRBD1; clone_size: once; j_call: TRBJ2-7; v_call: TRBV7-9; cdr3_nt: TGTGCCAGCAGCCTCTACGGACAGGGGGCCGAGCAGTACTTC; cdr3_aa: CASSLYGQGAEQYF
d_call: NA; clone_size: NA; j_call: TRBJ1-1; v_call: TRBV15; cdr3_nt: TGTGCCACCAGCGGGGGACCGAGGACTGAAGCTTTCTTT; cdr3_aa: CATSGGPRTEAFF
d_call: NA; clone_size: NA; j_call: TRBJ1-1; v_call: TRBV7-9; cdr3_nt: TGTGCCGGCAGTATGAACACTGAAGCTTTCTTT; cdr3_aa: CAGSMNTEAFF
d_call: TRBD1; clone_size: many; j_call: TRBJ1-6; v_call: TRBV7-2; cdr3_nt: TGTGCCAGCAGCTTAGCGGGGACAGGTGATTCACCCCTCCACTTT; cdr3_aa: CASSLAGTGDSPLHF
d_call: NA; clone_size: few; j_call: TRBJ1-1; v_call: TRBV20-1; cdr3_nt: TGCAGTGCTAGTTTTGAGAGGGTCACTGAAGCTTTCTTT; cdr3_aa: CSASFERVTEAFF
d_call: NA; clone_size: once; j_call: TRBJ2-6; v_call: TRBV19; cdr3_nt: TGTGCCAGTAGTCATGGGGTCGGGGCCAACGTCCTGACTTTC; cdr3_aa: CASSHGVGANVLTF
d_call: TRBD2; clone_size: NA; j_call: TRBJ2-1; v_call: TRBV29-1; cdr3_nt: TGCAGCGTTGTCTGGCGGGAGACCAATGAGCAGTTCTTC; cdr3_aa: CSVVWRETNEQFF
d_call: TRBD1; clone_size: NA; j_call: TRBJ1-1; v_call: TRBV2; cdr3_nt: TGTGCCAGCAGTACCTCACAGGGGGCCCCAGCTTTCTTT; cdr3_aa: CASSTSQGAPAFF
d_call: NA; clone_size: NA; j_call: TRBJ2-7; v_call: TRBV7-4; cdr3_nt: TGTGCCAGCAGCTTAATAGTTGAGGTCCGGGGAACCTACGAGCAGTACTTC; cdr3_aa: CASSLIVEVRGTYEQYF
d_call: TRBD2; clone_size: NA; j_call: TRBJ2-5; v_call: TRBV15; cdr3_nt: TGTGCCACCAGCAGAGAGACTAGCTCTGAGACCCAGTACTTC; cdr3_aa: CATSRETSSETQYF